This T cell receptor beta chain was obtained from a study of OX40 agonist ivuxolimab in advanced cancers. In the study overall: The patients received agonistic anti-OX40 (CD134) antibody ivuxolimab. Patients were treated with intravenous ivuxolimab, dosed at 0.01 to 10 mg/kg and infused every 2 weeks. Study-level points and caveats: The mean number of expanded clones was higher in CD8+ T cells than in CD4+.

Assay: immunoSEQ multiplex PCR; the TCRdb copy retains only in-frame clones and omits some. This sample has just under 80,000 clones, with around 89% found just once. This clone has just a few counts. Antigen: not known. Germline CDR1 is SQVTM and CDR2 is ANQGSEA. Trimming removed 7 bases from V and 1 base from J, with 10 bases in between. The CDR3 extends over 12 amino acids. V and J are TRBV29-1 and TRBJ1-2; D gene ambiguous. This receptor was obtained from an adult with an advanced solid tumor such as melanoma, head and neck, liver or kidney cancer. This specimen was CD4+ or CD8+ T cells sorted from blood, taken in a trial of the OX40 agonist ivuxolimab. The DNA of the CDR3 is TGCAGCGGAGGCGGGAGTAACTATGGCTACACCTTC. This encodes CSGGGSNYGYTF.